The text below deals with one TCR beta chain. Authors' data handling: Amplifying reference gene primers gave estimates of nucleated cell counts. Measured with immunoSEQ multiplex PCR; TCRdb has only the in-frame clones, and not every one. V, J and clone size are those of that table, while D and trimming were read from the DNA. This sample has 250,000 to 300,000 clones, with 70% to 90% found just once. The data are from a study of blood T cell repertoires in COVID-19. Turning to the study itself: The United States, Italy and Spain provided the acute and convalescent COVID-19 samples. Sample material is recorded as cDNA or gDNA derived from T cells, B-cell-depleted T cells, or PBMCs.

Sequenced: peripheral blood. The sequence was collected from a woman between 55 and 75 years old with acute or convalescent COVID-19.

The chain's CDR3 is CASRRTAVEQYF. The DNA for the CDR3 is TGTGCCAGCAGAAGGACTGCGGTTGAGCAGTACTTC. The chain carries TRBV6-1 and TRBJ2-7, with a possible D match to TRBD2 (5 bases). Trimming removed 6 bases at V and 7 bases at J, with 13 bases between. CDR1 and CDR2 (germline): MNHNS, SASEGT. The CDR3 sequence is 12 residues long.